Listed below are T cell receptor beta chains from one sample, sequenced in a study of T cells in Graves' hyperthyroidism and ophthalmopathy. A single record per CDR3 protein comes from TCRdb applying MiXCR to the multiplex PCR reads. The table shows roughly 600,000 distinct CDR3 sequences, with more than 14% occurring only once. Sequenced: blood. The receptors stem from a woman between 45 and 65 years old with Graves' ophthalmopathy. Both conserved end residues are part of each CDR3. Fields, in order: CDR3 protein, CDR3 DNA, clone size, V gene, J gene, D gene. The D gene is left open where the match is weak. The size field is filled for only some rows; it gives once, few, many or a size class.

CASTPIRSMGESGNTIYF	TGTGCCAGCACGCCGATTCGATCGATGGGGGAGTCTGGAAACACCATATATTTT	many	TRBV28	TRBJ1-3	.
CASSPETGPRPQHF	TGTGCCAGCAGTCCAGAGACAGGGCCCAGGCCCCAGCATTTT	.	TRBV12-3/TRBV12-4	TRBJ1-5	TRBD1
CASSLRDTHSYEQYF	TGTGCCAGCAGTCTCCGGGACACACATTCCTACGAGCAGTACTTC	many	TRBV27	TRBJ2-7	.
CASSQTGGLNTEAFF	TGTGCCAGCAGCCAGACAGGGGGGTTGAACACTGAAGCTTTCTTT	few	TRBV3-1	TRBJ1-1	TRBD1
CASSLIGKNRPQHF	TGCGCCAGCAGCCTGATAGGGAAAAATCGGCCCCAGCATTTT	.	TRBV4-1	TRBJ1-5	.
CAISGGTDYEQYF	TGTGCCATCAGTGGGGGGACAGACTACGAGCAGTACTTC	many	TRBV10-3	TRBJ2-7	TRBD1
CAWTNGGETQYF	TGTGCCTGGACGAACGGTGGGGAGACCCAGTACTTC	many	TRBV30	TRBJ2-5	.
CASSRLQGTGANVLTF	TGTGCCAGCAGTCGCTTACAGGGGACTGGGGCCAACGTCCTGACTTTC	.	TRBV6-2/TRBV6-3	TRBJ2-6	TRBD1
CASSYREANYGYTF	TGTGCCAGCAGTTACAGGGAAGCTAACTATGGCTACACCTTC	many	TRBV12-3/TRBV12-4	TRBJ1-2	.
CASKTSTGLPTTSSGEQFF	TGTGCCAGCAAAACCTCCACCGGGCTGCCCACCACGTCATCCGGTGAGCAGTTCTTC	many	TRBV12-3/TRBV12-4	TRBJ2-1	.
CASSYSTVGGTEAFF	TGTGCCAGCAGTTACTCGACCGTTGGGGGAACTGAAGCTTTCTTT	.	TRBV6-8	TRBJ1-1	.
CSARDGGRAGETQYF	TGCAGTGCTAGAGATGGCGGGAGGGCCGGGGAGACCCAGTACTTC	many	TRBV20-1	TRBJ2-5	TRBD2
CASSLVEGSSYEQYF	TGTGCCAGCAGTTTAGTGGAGGGCTCCTCCTACGAGCAGTACTTC	.	TRBV28	TRBJ2-7	.
CASSEPAGIQTDTQYF	TGTGCCAGCAGCGAGCCAGCGGGAATACAAACAGATACGCAGTATTTT	.	TRBV9	TRBJ2-3	TRBD2
CASSSQGERDEQYF	TGTGCCAGCAGCTCACAGGGGGAGAGGGACGAGCAGTACTTC	many	TRBV13	TRBJ2-7	TRBD1
CASSVRGTSGYNEQFF	TGTGCCAGCAGTGTTAGAGGAACTAGCGGCTACAATGAGCAGTTCTTC	many	TRBV6-4	TRBJ2-1	TRBD2
CASSLGTGTANTGELFF	TGTGCCAGCAGCTTAGGGACCGGGACAGCGAACACCGGGGAGCTGTTTTTT	many	TRBV7-2	TRBJ2-2	TRBD1
CASRLGQAGVEQYF	TGTGCCAGCAGGCTCGGACAGGCGGGGGTTGAGCAGTACTTC	few	TRBV6-1	TRBJ2-7	.
CASRLWVSGSEQFF	TGTGCCAGCAGGCTTTGGGTTAGCGGGAGTGAGCAGTTCTTC	many	TRBV7-2	TRBJ2-1	TRBD2
CSARDSGGVSYNSPLHF	TGCAGTGCTAGAGATAGTGGGGGTGTGTCCTATAATTCACCCCTCCACTTT	few	TRBV20-1	TRBJ1-6	.
CASGSTGGIDEQYF	TGTGCCAGCGGATCGACAGGGGGGATCGACGAGCAGTACTTC	many	TRBV28	TRBJ2-7	TRBD1
CASSVNRETEAFF	TGTGCCAGCAGTGTTAACAGAGAAACTGAAGCTTTCTTT	many	TRBV2	TRBJ1-1	.
CASSLTVDDTQYF	TGCGCCAGCAGCCTCACGGTAGACGATACGCAGTATTTT	many	TRBV4-3	TRBJ2-3	.
CASGEGSRGPYGYTF	TGTGCCAGCGGCGAGGGGTCGCGGGGTCCTTACGGCTACACCTTC	many	TRBV2	TRBJ1-2	.
CASSLGTSVPYEQYF	TGTGCCAGCAGCTTAGGGACTAGCGTTCCCTACGAGCAGTACTTC	.	TRBV7-2	TRBJ2-7	TRBD2
CASRTSGPTDTQYF	TGTGCCAGCAGGACTAGCGGACCCACAGATACGCAGTATTTT	once	TRBV12-3/TRBV12-4	TRBJ2-3	TRBD2
CASSQGRQGRKDEQYF	TGCGCCAGCAGCCAGGGAAGACAGGGCCGAAAGGACGAGCAGTACTTC	many	TRBV5-1	TRBJ2-7	TRBD1